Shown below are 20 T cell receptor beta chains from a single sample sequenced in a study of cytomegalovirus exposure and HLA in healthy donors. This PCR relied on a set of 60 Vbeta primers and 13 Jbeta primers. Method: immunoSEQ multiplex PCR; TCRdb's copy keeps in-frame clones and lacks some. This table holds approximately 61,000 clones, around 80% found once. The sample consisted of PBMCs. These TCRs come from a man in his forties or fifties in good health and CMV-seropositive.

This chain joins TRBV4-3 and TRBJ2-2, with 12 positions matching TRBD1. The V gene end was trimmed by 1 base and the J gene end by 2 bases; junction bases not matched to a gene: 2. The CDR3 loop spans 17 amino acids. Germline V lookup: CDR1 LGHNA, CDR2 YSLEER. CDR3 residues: CASSQAGTGGNTGELFF. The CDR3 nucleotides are TGCGCCAGCAGCCAAGCCGGGACAGGGGGCAACACCGGGGAGCTGTTTTTT.

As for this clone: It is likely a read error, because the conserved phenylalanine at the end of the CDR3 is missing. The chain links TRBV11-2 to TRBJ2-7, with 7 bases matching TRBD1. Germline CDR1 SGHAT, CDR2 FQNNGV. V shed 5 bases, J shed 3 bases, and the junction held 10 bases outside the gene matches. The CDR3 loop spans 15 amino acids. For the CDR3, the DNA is TGTGCCAGCAGCGCGACAGGGACCTCGCTCTACGAGCAGTACCTC. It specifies CASSATGTSLYEQYL.

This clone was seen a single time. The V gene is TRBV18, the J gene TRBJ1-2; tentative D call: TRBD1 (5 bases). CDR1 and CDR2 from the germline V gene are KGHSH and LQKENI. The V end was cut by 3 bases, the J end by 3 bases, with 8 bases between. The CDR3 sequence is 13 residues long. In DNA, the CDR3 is TGTGCCAGCTCACCGACAGCTGACTATGGCTACACCTTC. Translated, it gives CASSPTADYGYTF.

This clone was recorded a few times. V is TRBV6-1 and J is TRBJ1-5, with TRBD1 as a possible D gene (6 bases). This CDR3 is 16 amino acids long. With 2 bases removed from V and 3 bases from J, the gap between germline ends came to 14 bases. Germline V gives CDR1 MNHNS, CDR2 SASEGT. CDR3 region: CASSEYWTVSNQPQHF. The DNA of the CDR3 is TGTGCCAGCAGTGAATACTGGACAGTTTCCAATCAGCCCCAGCATTTT.

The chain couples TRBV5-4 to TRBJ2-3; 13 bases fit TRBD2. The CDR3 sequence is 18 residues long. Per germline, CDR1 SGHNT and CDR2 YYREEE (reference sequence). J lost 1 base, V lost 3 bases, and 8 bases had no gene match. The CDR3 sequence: CASSSGTSGKRGTDTQYF. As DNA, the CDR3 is TGTGCCAGCAGCTCCGGGACTAGCGGGAAAAGGGGCACAGATACGCAGTATTTT.

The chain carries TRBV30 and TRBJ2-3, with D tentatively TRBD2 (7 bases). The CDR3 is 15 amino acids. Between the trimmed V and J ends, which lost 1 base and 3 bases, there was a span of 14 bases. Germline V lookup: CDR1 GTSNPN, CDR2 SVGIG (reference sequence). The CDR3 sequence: CAWSGWGGPTDTQYF. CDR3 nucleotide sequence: TGTGCCTGGAGTGGATGGGGGGGCCCGACAGATACGCAGTATTTT. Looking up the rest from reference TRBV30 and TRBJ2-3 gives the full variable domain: SQTIHQWPATLVQPVGSPLSLECTVEGTSNPNLYWYRQAAGRGLQLLFYSVGIGQISSEVPQNLSASRPQDRQFILSSKKLLLSDSGFYLCAWSGWGGPTDTQYFGPGTRLTVL.

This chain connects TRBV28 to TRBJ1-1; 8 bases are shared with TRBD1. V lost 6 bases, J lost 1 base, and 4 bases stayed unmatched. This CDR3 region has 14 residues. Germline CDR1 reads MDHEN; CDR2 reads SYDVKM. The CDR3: CASRPGTGNTEAFF. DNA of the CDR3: TGTGCCAGCAGACCCGGGACAGGGAACACTGAAGCTTTCTTT.

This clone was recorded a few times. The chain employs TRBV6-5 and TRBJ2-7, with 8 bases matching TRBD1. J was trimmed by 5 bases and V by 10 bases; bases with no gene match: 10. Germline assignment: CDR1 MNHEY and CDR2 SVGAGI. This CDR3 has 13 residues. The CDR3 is CAISDRENNEQYF. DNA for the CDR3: TGTGCCATTTCGGACAGGGAGAATAACGAGCAGTACTTC.

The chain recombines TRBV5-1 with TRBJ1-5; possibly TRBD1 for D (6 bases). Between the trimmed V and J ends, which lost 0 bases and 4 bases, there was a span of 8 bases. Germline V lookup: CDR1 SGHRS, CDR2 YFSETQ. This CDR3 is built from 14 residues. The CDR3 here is CASSLGDINQPQHF. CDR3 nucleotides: TGCGCCAGCAGCTTGGGGGACATTAATCAGCCCCAGCATTTT.

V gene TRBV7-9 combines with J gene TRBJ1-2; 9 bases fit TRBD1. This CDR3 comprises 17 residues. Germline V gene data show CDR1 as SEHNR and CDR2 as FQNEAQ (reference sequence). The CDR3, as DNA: TGTTGCAGCAGCTTACACACAGGGGGCATAGCTAACTATGGCTACACCTTC. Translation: CCSSLHTGGIANYGYTF.

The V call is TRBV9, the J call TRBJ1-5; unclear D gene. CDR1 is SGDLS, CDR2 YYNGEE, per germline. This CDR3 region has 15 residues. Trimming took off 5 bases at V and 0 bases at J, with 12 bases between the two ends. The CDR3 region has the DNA TGTGCCAGCAGTCGGACTTTGGATAGCAATCAGCCCCAGCATTTT. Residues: CASSRTLDSNQPQHF.

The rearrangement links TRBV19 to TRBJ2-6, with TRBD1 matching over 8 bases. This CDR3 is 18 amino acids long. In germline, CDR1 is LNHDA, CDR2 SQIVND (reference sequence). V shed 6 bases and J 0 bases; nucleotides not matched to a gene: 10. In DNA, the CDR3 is TGTGCCAGTAGGACAACGGGACAGGTGCGCTCTGGGGCCAACGTCCTGACTTTC. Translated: CASRTTGQVRSGANVLTF.

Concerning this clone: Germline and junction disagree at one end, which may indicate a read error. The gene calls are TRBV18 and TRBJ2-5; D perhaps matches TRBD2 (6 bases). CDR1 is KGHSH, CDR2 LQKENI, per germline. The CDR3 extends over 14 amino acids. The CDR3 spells CASSPAGPREAQYF. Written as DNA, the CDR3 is TGTGCCAGCTCACCAGCGGGACCACGAGAGGCCCAGTACTTC.

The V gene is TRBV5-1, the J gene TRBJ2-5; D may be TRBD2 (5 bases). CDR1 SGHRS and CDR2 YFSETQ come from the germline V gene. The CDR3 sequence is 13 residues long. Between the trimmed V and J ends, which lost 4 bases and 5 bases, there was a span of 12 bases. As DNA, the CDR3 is TGCGCCAGCAGCCGTGGGCGCGGGGAGACCCAGTACTTC. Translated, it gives CASSRGRGETQYF.

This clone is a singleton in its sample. CDR3 sequence reads: CASNWDRGKKEQYF. DNA for the CDR3: TGTGCCAGCAATTGGGACAGGGGGAAAAAGGAGCAGTACTTC. The gene calls are TRBV5-6 and TRBJ2-7, with 11 bases that match TRBD1. The germline V gene has CDR1 SGHDT and CDR2 YYEEEE. The V segment lost 6 bases and the J segment 7 bases; nucleotides outside the gene matches: 9. The CDR3 is made up of 14 amino acids.

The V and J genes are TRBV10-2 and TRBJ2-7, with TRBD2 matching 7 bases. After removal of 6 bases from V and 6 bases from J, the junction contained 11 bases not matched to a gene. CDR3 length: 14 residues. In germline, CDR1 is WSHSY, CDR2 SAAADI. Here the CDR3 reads CASRTSGPGGEQYF. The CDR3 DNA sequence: TGCGCCAGCAGGACCTCGGGGCCGGGAGGCGAGCAGTACTTC.

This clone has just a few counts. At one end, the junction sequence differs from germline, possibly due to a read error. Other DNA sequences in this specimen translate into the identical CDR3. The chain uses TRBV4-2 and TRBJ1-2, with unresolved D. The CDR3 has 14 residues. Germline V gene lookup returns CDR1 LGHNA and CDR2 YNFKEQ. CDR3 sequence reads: CANLHARRNYGYNF. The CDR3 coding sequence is TGTGCCAACCTACACGCTCGGAGGAACTATGGCTACAACTTC.

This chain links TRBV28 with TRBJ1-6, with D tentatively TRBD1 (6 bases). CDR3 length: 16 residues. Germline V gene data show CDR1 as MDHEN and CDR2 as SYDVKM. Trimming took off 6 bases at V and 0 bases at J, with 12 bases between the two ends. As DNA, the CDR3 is TGTGCCAGCAGGATAGGACAGAGCTCCTATAATTCACCCCTCCACTTT. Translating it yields CASRIGQSSYNSPLHF.

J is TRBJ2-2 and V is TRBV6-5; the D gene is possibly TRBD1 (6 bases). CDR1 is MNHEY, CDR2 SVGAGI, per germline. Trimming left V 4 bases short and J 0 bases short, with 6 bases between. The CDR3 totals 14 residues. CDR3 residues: CASSWTANTGELFF. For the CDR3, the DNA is TGTGCCAGCAGTTGGACAGCGAACACCGGGGAGCTGTTTTTT.

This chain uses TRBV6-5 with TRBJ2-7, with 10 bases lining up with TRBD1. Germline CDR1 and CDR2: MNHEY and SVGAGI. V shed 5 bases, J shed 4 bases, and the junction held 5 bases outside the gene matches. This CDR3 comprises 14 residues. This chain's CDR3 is CASSPGQGTYEQYF. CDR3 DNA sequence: TGTGCCAGCAGTCCGGGACAGGGGACTTACGAGCAGTACTTC.